Following are 8 T cell receptor beta chains from one sample sequenced in a study of technical replicates of blood from a handful of donors listed by TCRdb under 2017. Libraries were prepared through the immunoSEQ multiplex PCR assay. The immuneACCESS repertoire file appears here via TCRdb, limited to in-frame rearrangements. These files lack a portion of the clones; in checked studies, under half of the deficit traces to unresolved V genes, and the cause of the others is not known. The sample includes approximately 70,000 clones, with roughly 90% observed a single time. The ten largest clones represent roughly 4.7% of the sample. Sequenced input: PBMCs. Receptor source: a human donor in good health. Some clones in this sample may be carry-over from other donors' samples.

The J gene is TRBJ2-1, the V gene TRBV4-2; TRBD2 matches at 9 bases. This CDR3 is 16 amino acids long. V lost 5 bases to trimming and J lost 2 bases; unmatched junction nucleotides: 7. The germline V gene encodes CDR1 LGHNA and CDR2 YNFKEQ. CDR3 nucleotide sequence: TGTGCCAGCAGCGCCGCGGGACTAGCAACCTACAATGAGCAGTTCTTC. This sequence encodes CASSAAGLATYNEQFF.

The chain is built from TRBV7-6 and TRBJ2-1; 10 positions match TRBD2. Germline V lookup: CDR1 SGHVS, CDR2 FNYEAQ. V trimming: 0 bases; J trimming: 1 base; junction bases outside the gene matches: 9. The CDR3 is made up of 19 amino acids. This CDR3 reads CASSLASSGRFGSYNEQFF. The DNA of the CDR3 is TGTGCCAGCAGCTTAGCCTCTAGCGGGAGATTCGGTTCCTACAATGAGCAGTTCTTC.

V and J are TRBV5-6 and TRBJ2-3; 11 nucleotides line up with TRBD2. Per the germline V gene, CDR1 is SGHDT and CDR2 is YYEEEE. J lost 5 bases, V lost 3 bases, and 11 bases had no gene match. This CDR3 has 17 amino acids. CDR3 amino acids: CASSSGTSGTRGDTQYF. DNA for the CDR3: TGTGCCAGCAGCTCGGGGACTAGCGGTACAAGGGGAGATACGCAGTATTTT.

The chain couples TRBV5-1 to TRBJ2-1; weak D call: TRBD2 (5 bases). Germline V lookup: CDR1 SGHRS, CDR2 YFSETQ. CDR3 length: 15 amino acids. Deletions cut 0 bases from V and 10 bases from J, with 17 bases between. CDR3 protein: CASSLGSGLLYEQFF. CDR3 DNA sequence: TGCGCCAGCAGCTTGGGTAGTGGACTCCTTTACGAGCAGTTCTTC.

The rearrangement uses TRBV4-1 and TRBJ2-1; TRBD2 is a possible D gene (6 bases). The CDR3 contains 13 residues. V was shortened by 2 bases and J by 6 bases, with 8 bases between the two germline ends. Germline V gene data show CDR1 as MGHRA and CDR2 as YSYEKL. The CDR3 region has the DNA TGCGCCAGCAGCCAAATTAGCGGCAATGAGCAGTTCTTC. This sequence encodes CASSQISGNEQFF.

The chain has TRBV29-1 and TRBJ2-5; TRBD1 agrees at 7 bases. CDR3 size: 13 residues. The germline V gene encodes CDR1 SQVTM and CDR2 ANQGSEA. V lost 7 bases and J lost 1; bases outside the gene matches: 6. CDR3 protein: CSGTRDSQETQYF. The CDR3 DNA reads TGCAGCGGCACCAGGGACAGCCAAGAGACCCAGTACTTC. Filled out from reference TRBV29-1 and TRBJ2-5, the complete variable domain reads SAVISQKPSRDICQRGTSLTIQCQVDSQVTMMFWYRQQPGQSLTLIATANQGSEATYESGFVIDKFPISRPNLTFSTLTVSNMSPEDSSIYLCSGTRDSQETQYFGPGTRLLVL.

The chain is built from TRBV7-2 and TRBJ2-3, with 10 nucleotides matching TRBD2. CDR1 SGHTA and CDR2 FQGNSA come from the germline V gene. Losses at the gene ends were 1 base for V and 4 bases for J; bases not matched to a gene: 8. The CDR3 loop spans 17 amino acids. In nucleotides, the CDR3 is TGTGCCAGCAGCTTAGTTGCTTCTAGCGGGAGTCCAGATACGCAGTATTTT. Its protein product is CASSLVASSGSPDTQYF.

This clone is deemed medium-sized (0.01 to 0.1%). V is TRBV4-3 and J is TRBJ1-1; D unresolved. CDR3 length: 14 residues. The germline V gene encodes CDR1 LGHNA and CDR2 YSLEER. V was trimmed by 4 bases and J by 3 bases, leaving 12 bases between them. The CDR3 DNA follows: TGCGCCAGCAGCCGAAACAGACCCTACACTGAAGCTTTCTTT. The encoded protein is CASSRNRPYTEAFF.